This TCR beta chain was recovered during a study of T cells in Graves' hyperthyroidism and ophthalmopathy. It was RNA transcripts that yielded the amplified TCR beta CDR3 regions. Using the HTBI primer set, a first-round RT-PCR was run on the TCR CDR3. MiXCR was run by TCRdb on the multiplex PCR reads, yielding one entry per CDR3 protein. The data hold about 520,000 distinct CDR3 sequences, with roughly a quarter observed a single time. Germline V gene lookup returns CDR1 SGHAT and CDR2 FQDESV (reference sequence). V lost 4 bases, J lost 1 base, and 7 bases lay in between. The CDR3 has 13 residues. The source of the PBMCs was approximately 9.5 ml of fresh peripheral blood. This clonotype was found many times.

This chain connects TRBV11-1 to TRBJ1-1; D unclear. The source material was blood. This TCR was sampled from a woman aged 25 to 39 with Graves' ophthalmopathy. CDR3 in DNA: TGTGCCAGCAGCTGGACTTCGAACACTGAAGCTTTCTTT. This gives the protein CASSWTSNTEAFF. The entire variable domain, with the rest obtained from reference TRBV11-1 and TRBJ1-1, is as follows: EAEVAQSPRYKITEKSQAVAFWCDPISGHATLYWYRQILGQGPELLVQFQDESVVDDSQLPKDRFSAERLKGVDSTLKIQPAELGDSAMYLCASSWTSNTEAFFGQGTRLTVV.